Presented here are 26 T cell receptor beta chains from one specimen sequenced in a study of T cells in Graves' hyperthyroidism and ophthalmopathy. TCR beta CDR3 sequences were amplified from RNA transcripts. The primer set for the first-round RT-PCR of the TCR CDR3 was HTBI. TCRdb called the multiplex PCR reads again in MiXCR, with one record for every CDR3 protein. Of 300,000 to 350,000 distinct CDR3 sequences in the sample, 14% were seen once. The sample consisted of blood. Receptors were obtained from a woman aged 25-40 years with Graves' hyperthyroidism.

This clonotype was counted only a few times. The chain uses TRBV28 and TRBJ1-5; D is possibly TRBD1 (5 bases). The CDR3 has 13 residues. The V gene's germline CDR1 is MDHEN and CDR2 SYDVKM. With 6 bases removed from V and 8 bases from J, the gap between germline ends came to 14 bases. The CDR3 spells CASSQGLLKPQHF. The CDR3 DNA follows: TGTGCCAGCAGCCAGGGACTATTGAAGCCCCAGCATTTT.

This clonotype has only a few counts. The chain uses TRBV2 and TRBJ1-3, with D uncertain. Per germline, CDR1 SNHLY and CDR2 FYNNEI. V lost 4 bases and J 1 base, leaving 8 bases between the germline ends. This CDR3 is built from 14 residues. The CDR3 bases are TGTGCCAGCAGTGGGGCTAGGTCTGGAAACACCATATATTTT. Amino acids: CASSGARSGNTIYF.

This clonotype occurred a few times. The chain links TRBV15 to TRBJ2-1; D not resolved. V lost 0 bases, J lost 4 bases, and 1 base lay in between. The CDR3 has 12 amino acids. Germline-derived CDR1 and CDR2 are LNHNV and YYDKDF (reference sequence). The CDR3 is CATSRDYNEQFF. CDR3 bases: TGTGCCACCAGCAGAGATTACAATGAGCAGTTCTTC.

This clonotype has a count of ten or more. The chain is built from TRBV12-3 or TRBV12-4 and TRBJ2-7; TRBD2 might be the D (6 bases). This CDR3 has 14 residues. V dropped 5 bases and J dropped 6 bases, with 17 bases sitting between them. The CDR3 coding sequence is TGTGCCAGCAGTGATAAGGGAGGCACGAGCGAGCAGTACTTC. This sequence encodes CASSDKGGTSEQYF.

Only a few counts were recorded for this clonotype. The genes are TRBV19 and TRBJ1-1; no firm D call. The length of the CDR3 is 14 residues. Trimming took off 4 bases at V and 6 bases at J, with 15 bases between the two ends. Germline V gene lookup returns CDR1 LNHDA and CDR2 SQIVND (reference sequence). The CDR3 loop is CASSTGRQLPEAFF. For the CDR3, the DNA is TGTGCCAGTAGTACCGGCCGTCAACTACCTGAAGCTTTCTTT. The variable domain in full, with the rest retrieved from reference TRBV19 and TRBJ1-1, is DGGITQSPKYLFRKEGQNVTLSCEQNLNHDAMYWYRQDPGQGLRLIYYSQIVNDFQKGDIAEGYSVSREKKESFPLTVTSAQKNPTAFYLCASSTGRQLPEAFFGQGTRLTVV.

This clonotype was detected a few times. The chain carries TRBV28 and TRBJ2-7, with 9 bases identical to TRBD2. J was trimmed by 0 bases and V by 5 bases; bases with no gene match: 5. The CDR3 contains 15 residues. Germline CDR1 reads MDHEN; CDR2 reads SYDVKM. CDR3 loop: CASSPSGRRSYEQYF. The CDR3 DNA reads as TGTGCCAGCAGTCCGAGCGGGAGGCGCTCCTACGAGCAGTACTTC.

The chain couples TRBV12-3 or TRBV12-4 to TRBJ2-6; unclear D gene. Between the trimmed V and J ends, which lost 5 bases and 2 bases, there was a span of 10 bases. The CDR3 consists of 15 residues. CDR3 loop: CASSPTAAGANVLTF. The CDR3, as DNA: TGTGCCAGCAGTCCCACGGCAGCTGGGGCCAACGTCCTGACTTTC.

Many counts were recorded for this clonotype. V usage is TRBV24-1 and J usage is TRBJ1-4; TRBD1 matches at 9 bases. The CDR3 loop spans 16 amino acids. J gave up 6 bases and V 2 bases, and 6 bases lay outside the gene matches. Germline V CDR1 and CDR2: KGHDR, SFDVKD. CDR3 amino acids: CATSDSRDRDYEKLFF. Here the CDR3 DNA reads TGTGCCACCAGTGATTCCCGGGACAGGGATTATGAAAAACTGTTTTTT.

In its sample, this clonotype was seen a few times. This chain uses TRBV9 with TRBJ2-1; D may match TRBD1 or TRBD2 (5 bases each). CDR1 and CDR2 (germline): SGDLS, YYNGEE. The ends were cut back, 0 bases at V and 4 bases at J, with 20 bases in the middle. The CDR3 sequence is 18 residues long. The CDR3 sequence: CASSVATGVRGKYNEQFF. The CDR3 region has the DNA TGTGCCAGCAGCGTAGCTACTGGGGTGAGGGGCAAATACAATGAGCAGTTCTTC.

A few counts support this clonotype. The V call is TRBV6-9, the J call TRBJ1-5, with D perhaps TRBD1 (5 bases). There are 15 residues in the CDR3. Trimming removed 2 bases at V and 6 bases at J, with 14 bases between. Per the germline V gene, CDR1 is MNHGY and CDR2 is SVAAGI. The DNA of the CDR3 is TGTGCCAGCAGTTATGCGTTGGAGGGGAGTCAGCCCCAGCATTTT. This codes for CASSYALEGSQPQHF.

Ten or more counts support this clonotype. The chain carries TRBV7-2 and TRBJ2-7; 16 bases are shared with TRBD2. This CDR3 is 17 amino acids long. Germline lookup yields CDR1 SGHTA and CDR2 FQGNSA. V lost 5 bases and J lost 4; bases outside the gene matches: 8. CDR3 sequence: CASSDTGTSGRVYEQYF. The CDR3 DNA reads TGTGCCAGCAGCGACACCGGGACTAGCGGGAGGGTTTACGAGCAGTACTTC.

The chain is built from TRBV7-2 and TRBJ2-1; a weak D match, TRBD2 (6 bases). Germline-derived CDR1 and CDR2 are SGHTA and FQGNSA. The CDR3 runs 14 residues. Trimming shortened V by 6 bases and J by 15 bases, and 24 bases separated the two germline ends. CDR3 sequence (DNA): TGTGCCAGCAGTTTGGGGGGAAAATGGGCTAGCCCGTTCTTC. Residues: CASSLGGKWASPFF.

This clonotype has a handful of counts. This chain links TRBV19 with TRBJ2-5, with 8 bases aligning to TRBD1. The V gene's germline CDR1 is LNHDA and CDR2 SQIVND (reference sequence). V trimming: 7 bases; J trimming: 5 bases; junction bases outside the gene matches: 6. There are 13 residues in the CDR3. The chain's CDR3 is CASNRQGAETQYF. In DNA form, the CDR3 reads TGTGCCAGTAACCGTCAGGGGGCTGAGACCCAGTACTTC.

This clonotype was picked up many times. This chain connects TRBV7-3 to TRBJ2-7; the D gene is possibly TRBD1 (6 bases). CDR3 length: 14 residues. V lost 3 bases, J lost 4 bases, and 13 bases lay in between. The germline V gene encodes CDR1 SGHTA and CDR2 FQGTGA. This CDR3 reads CASSFQGRVYEQYF. CDR3 nucleotides: TGTGCCAGCAGCTTCCAGGGGCGAGTTTACGAGCAGTACTTC.

This clonotype was seen repeatedly, ten times or more. The chain has TRBV11-2 and TRBJ2-7; D might be TRBD2 (5 bases). V lost 3 bases to trimming and J lost 7 bases, with 22 bases between them. The CDR3 loop spans 16 amino acids. The V gene's germline CDR1 is SGHAT and CDR2 FQNNGV. The CDR3 nucleotides read TGTGCCAGCAGCTTCCAGTCCATCACGATACCGGGGGAGCAGTACTTC. It specifies CASSFQSITIPGEQYF.

This clonotype appeared many times. V gene TRBV11-2 combines with J gene TRBJ1-3, with 7 bases that match TRBD1. The CDR3 sequence is 15 residues long. Trimming cost V 5 bases and J 3 bases; bases outside gene matches: 7. Germline CDR1 and CDR2: SGHAT and FQNNGV. CDR3 region: CASSRIYRGGNTIYF. Here the CDR3 DNA reads TGTGCCAGCAGCCGAATCTACAGGGGTGGAAACACCATATATTTT.

The sample holds many counts of this clonotype. The gene calls are TRBV29-1 and TRBJ2-1, with a tentative D call TRBD2 (6 bases). Trimming removed 4 bases at V and 8 bases at J, with 9 bases between. Looked up from germline, CDR1 is SQVTM and CDR2 is ANQGSEA. This CDR3 contains 11 residues. The CDR3 sequence is CSVASGDEQFF. The CDR3 coding sequence is TGCAGCGTTGCCTCGGGGGATGAGCAGTTCTTC.

There are many counts of this clonotype. This chain uses TRBV10-3 with TRBJ1-6; D remains unclear. The germline CDR1 and CDR2 sequences are ENHRY and SYGVKD. With 8 bases removed from V and 5 bases from J, the gap between germline ends came to 7 bases. The CDR3 is made up of 12 amino acids. CDR3 loop: CAIGMDNSPLHF. CDR3 nucleotides: TGTGCCATCGGTATGGATAATTCACCCCTCCACTTT.

This clonotype was observed a handful of times. The rearrangement links TRBV20-1 to TRBJ1-1; 8 nucleotides line up with TRBD1. After removal of 2 bases from V and 10 bases from J, the junction contained 12 bases not matched to a gene. The germline V gene encodes CDR1 DFQATT and CDR2 SNEGSKA (reference sequence). The CDR3 sequence is 14 residues long. The CDR3 DNA reads as TGCAGTGCTAGAAAACCCGACAGGGGCGACGGAGCTTTCTTT. The encoded protein is CSARKPDRGDGAFF.

In its sample, this clonotype was seen many times. The V gene is TRBV14, the J gene TRBJ2-7; D unresolved. Per germline, CDR1 SGHDN and CDR2 FVKESK. The CDR3 is 15 residues long. V was cut by 4 bases and J by 6 bases, with 19 bases left in between. CDR3 DNA: TGTGCCAGCAGCCTCTCAGGTGGCCGGACCCTCGAGCAGTACTTC. Residues: CASSLSGGRTLEQYF.

This clonotype occurred many times. This chain connects TRBV28 to TRBJ2-7; D perhaps matches TRBD1 (6 bases). CDR3 length: 14 amino acids. Per germline, CDR1 MDHEN and CDR2 SYDVKM. V was trimmed by 11 bases and J by 6 bases, leaving 23 bases between them. The CDR3 is CACGSSGHRGEQYF. The CDR3 DNA sequence: TGTGCCTGCGGGTCGTCGGGACACCGGGGCGAGCAGTACTTC.

This clonotype was counted between two and nine times. This CDR3 is missing its conserved last phenylalanine or tryptophan, likely due to a read error. This sequence joins TRBV19 and TRBJ1-2; D is ambiguous. CDR1 LNHDA and CDR2 SQIVND come from the germline V gene (reference sequence). The ends were cut back, 8 bases at V and 4 bases at J, with 14 bases in the middle. The CDR3 extends over 13 amino acids. This CDR3 reads CASQARRTYGYTI. The CDR3 bases are TGTGCCAGTCAAGCCCGACGGACCTATGGCTACACCATC.

This clonotype was detected ten times or more. The gene calls are TRBV20-1 and TRBJ2-3; 10 bases are shared with TRBD2. Per the germline V gene, CDR1 is DFQATT and CDR2 is SNEGSKA (reference sequence). V dropped 5 bases and J dropped 2; count of bases not matched to a gene: 7. The CDR3 totals 15 residues. CDR3 amino acids: CSAFLAGAYTDTQYF. The CDR3 nucleotides read TGCAGTGCTTTTCTAGCGGGAGCCTACACAGATACGCAGTATTTT.

This clonotype has more than one count but fewer than ten. J is TRBJ2-7 and V is TRBV7-2, with D hard to call. V was shortened by 3 bases and J by 4 bases, with 7 bases between the two germline ends. CDR1 is SGHTA, CDR2 FQGNSA, per germline. This CDR3 has 12 amino acids. CDR3 in DNA: TGTGCCAGCAGCTTTGATGAATACGAGCAGTACTTC. This gives the protein CASSFDEYEQYF.

This clonotype was observed at least ten times. V and J are TRBV2 and TRBJ2-7, with TRBD2 matching 10 bases. This CDR3 is built from 13 residues. The trim removed 8 bases at V and 6 bases at J, leaving 7 bases unmatched. Germline V gives CDR1 SNHLY, CDR2 FYNNEI. CDR3 region: CASEAGGLGEQYF. In nucleotides, the CDR3 is TGTGCCAGCGAAGCGGGAGGGCTAGGCGAGCAGTACTTC.

The chain joins TRBV11-2 to TRBJ2-1; no firm D call. V was cut by 2 bases and J by 2 bases, with 7 bases left in between. CDR1 is SGHAT, CDR2 FQNNGV, per germline. The CDR3 totals 14 residues. The CDR3 spells CASSLPSAYNEQFF. The CDR3 DNA reads TGTGCCAGCAGCTTACCAAGTGCCTACAATGAGCAGTTCTTC.